The source of this T cell receptor beta chain is a study of CD8 T cells in Susac syndrome. Reverse transcription of roughly 0.5 to 1 ug RNA was carried out with random hexamers. TCRdb passed the immunoSEQ multiplex PCR reads through MiXCR, listing each CDR3 protein once. The profile covers around 200,000 distinct CDR3 sequences, with about 94% appearing a single time and 0.095% to 0.1% taken by the ten largest. Germline V CDR1 and CDR2: SNHLY, FYNNEI. This CDR3 contains 14 residues. V lost 2 bases to trimming and J lost 5 bases; unmatched junction nucleotides: 4. This sequence joins TRBV2 and TRBJ1-2; 8 bases agree with TRBD1. Sequenced material: CD4+ T cells from PBMCs. The TCR was taken from a human donor with Susac syndrome. DNA for the CDR3: TGTGCCAGCAGTGAATACGGGACAGGATATGGCTACACCTTC. Protein product: CASSEYGTGYGYTF.